This TCR beta chain was found in a study of blood T cell repertoires in COVID-19. In the study overall: Some COVID-19 samples were acute and others convalescent; all came from the United States, Italy and Spain.

This CDR3 is built from 15 residues. V shed 0 bases and J shed 2 bases, with 7 bases lying between them. Germline CDR1 is MRHNA and CDR2 is SNTAGT. This clone was seen at least ten times. Sequencing used immunoSEQ multiplex PCR; TCRdb keeps in-frame clones, though not all of them. The table records about 180,000 clones, roughly 88% of them present only once. Participants were aged about 18 to 90 years, lived in roughly 25 US areas, and enrolled virtually. This receptor was obtained from a man aged 45-65 years who had recovered from COVID-19. The chain recombines TRBV6-4 with TRBJ2-2; D gene ambiguous. The specimen was PBMCs or T cells enriched from blood (not recorded which). As DNA, the CDR3 is TGTGCCAGCAGTGACTCGAGCACTAACACCGGGGAGCTGTTTTTT. Encoded protein: CASSDSSTNTGELFF.